Listed below are T cell receptor beta chains from one sample, sequenced in a study of T cells in Graves' hyperthyroidism and ophthalmopathy. MiXCR, run by TCRdb on the multiplex PCR reads, gives a single entry per CDR3 protein. Seen here are about 570,000 distinct CDR3 sequences, 35% to 55% observed once, and the top ten hold around 19%. Sequences were obtained from peripheral blood or thyroid tissue (not recorded which). These receptors were collected from an adult woman with Graves' disease, either hyperthyroidism or ophthalmopathy (not recorded which). CDR3s include the opening cysteine and the closing phenylalanine or tryptophan. A D gene is named only where the DNA matches it firmly. Size values are once, few and many counts, or a class for expanded clones, and some rows have none.

>TRBV2|TRBJ1-4|TRBD1|many
TGTGCCAGCAGTGAGACAGGGCGAGAAAAACTGTTTTTT
CASSETGREKLFF
>TRBV19|TRBJ2-7|TRBD2|many
TGTGCCAGTATTGGGACTAGCGGGAGCTCCTACGAGCAGTACTTC
CASIGTSGSSYEQYF
>TRBV27|TRBJ1-5|-|-
TGTGCCAGCAGTTTATTAGGGAACAATCAGCCCCAGCATTTT
CASSLLGNNQPQHF
>TRBV6-2/TRBV6-3|TRBJ2-7|TRBD1|many
TGTGCCACCGGGACAGGGAGATACGAGCAGTACTTC
CATGTGRYEQYF
>TRBV6-6|TRBJ2-2|-|many
TGTGCCAGCAGTCGGACTGCCGCGAACACCGGGGAGCTGTTTTTT
CASSRTAANTGELFF
>TRBV7-9|TRBJ1-2|-|many
TGTGCCAGCAGTTACCGGGACTACTATGGCTACACCTTC
CASSYRDYYGYTF
>TRBV6-5|TRBJ1-4|TRBD1|-
TGTGCCAGCAGTTCTGGGACAGGGATTGGAGAAAAACTGTTTTTT
CASSSGTGIGEKLFF
>TRBV10-3|TRBJ2-2|-|-
TGTGCCATCAGCGAGCTACCGACGTGGGGGGAGCTGTTTTTT
CAISELPTWGELFF
>TRBV7-3|TRBJ2-1|-|few
TGTGCCAGCAGCTTACTTAGTTCTAATGAGCAGTTCTTC
CASSLLSSNEQFF
>TRBV20-1|TRBJ1-2|-|many
TGCAGTGCTAGAGAACGTACGGAAGGCTACACCTTC
CSARERTEGYTF
>TRBV7-9|TRBJ2-2|-|many
TGTGCCAGCAGCCGTCCCCCCGGGGAGCTGTTTTTT
CASSRPPGELFF
>TRBV20-1|TRBJ2-7|-|many
TGCAGTGCTAGAGACCCCCGGGACCGAGACGAGCAGTACTTC
CSARDPRDRDEQYF
>TRBV15|TRBJ1-6|TRBD1|-
TGTGCCACCAGCAGCGACAGGGTTGGTTCACCCCTCCACTTT
CATSSDRVGSPLHF
>TRBV7-9|TRBJ1-5|TRBD1|-
TGTGCCAGCAGGTCGCCGGGGCCAGGGGGAGAGACCCAGCATTTT
CASRSPGPGGETQHF
>TRBV5-1|TRBJ2-2|-|many
TGCGCCAGCAGCTTAGCGGGACAAACCGGGGAGCTGTTTTTT
CASSLAGQTGELFF
>TRBV6-6|TRBJ1-1|TRBD1|many
TGTGCCAGCAGTTACTCCTACGGGACAGCCAACACTGAAGCTTTCTTT
CASSYSYGTANTEAFF
>TRBV11-2|TRBJ2-3|TRBD2|-
TGTGCCAGCAGCCCCCTCCGACTAGCGGCCCTGGGAGATACGCAGTATTTT
CASSPLRLAALGDTQYF
>TRBV20-1|TRBJ1-1|-|-
TGCAGTGCCACCGGGACGGGGGGGACTGAAGCTTTCTTT
CSATGTGGTEAFF
>TRBV25-1|TRBJ2-2|-|few
TGTGCCAGTGCGATATGGACCGGGGAGCTGTTTTTT
CASAIWTGELFF
>TRBV19|TRBJ2-6|-|-
TGTGCCAGCAGGATACTGGGAGGGGCCAACGTCCTGACTTTC
CASRILGGANVLTF
>TRBV10-2|TRBJ2-7|TRBD1|-
TGCGCCAGCAGGGACAGGCCCCAAGAGCAGTACTTC
CASRDRPQEQYF
>TRBV7-9|TRBJ1-2|-|few
TGTGCCAGCAGACCGCTAGTGCCCGTCTATGGCTACACCTTC
CASRPLVPVYGYTF
>TRBV12-3/TRBV12-4|TRBJ2-7|TRBD2|-
TGTGCCAGCAGCGCAAGACTAGCGGGAGGGTACGAGCAGTACTTC
CASSARLAGGYEQYF
>TRBV30|TRBJ1-1|TRBD1|-
TGTGCCTGGAGTTTCCGACAGGGGAGCCCCTTGGGAACTGAAGCTTTCTTT
CAWSFRQGSPLGTEAFF